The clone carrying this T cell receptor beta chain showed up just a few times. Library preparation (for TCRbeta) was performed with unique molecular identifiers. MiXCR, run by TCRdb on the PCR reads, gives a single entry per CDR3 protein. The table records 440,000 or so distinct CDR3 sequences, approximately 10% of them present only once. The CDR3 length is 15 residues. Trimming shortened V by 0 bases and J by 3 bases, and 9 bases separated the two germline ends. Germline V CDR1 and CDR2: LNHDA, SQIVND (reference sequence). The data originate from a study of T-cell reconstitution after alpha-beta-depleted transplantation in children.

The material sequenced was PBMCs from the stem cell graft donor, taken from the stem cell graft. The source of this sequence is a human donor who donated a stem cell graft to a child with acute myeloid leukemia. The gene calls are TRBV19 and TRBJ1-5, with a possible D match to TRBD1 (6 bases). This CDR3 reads CASSIDGQNNQPQHF. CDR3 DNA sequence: TGTGCCAGTAGTATAGACGGACAGAACAATCAGCCCCAGCATTTT.